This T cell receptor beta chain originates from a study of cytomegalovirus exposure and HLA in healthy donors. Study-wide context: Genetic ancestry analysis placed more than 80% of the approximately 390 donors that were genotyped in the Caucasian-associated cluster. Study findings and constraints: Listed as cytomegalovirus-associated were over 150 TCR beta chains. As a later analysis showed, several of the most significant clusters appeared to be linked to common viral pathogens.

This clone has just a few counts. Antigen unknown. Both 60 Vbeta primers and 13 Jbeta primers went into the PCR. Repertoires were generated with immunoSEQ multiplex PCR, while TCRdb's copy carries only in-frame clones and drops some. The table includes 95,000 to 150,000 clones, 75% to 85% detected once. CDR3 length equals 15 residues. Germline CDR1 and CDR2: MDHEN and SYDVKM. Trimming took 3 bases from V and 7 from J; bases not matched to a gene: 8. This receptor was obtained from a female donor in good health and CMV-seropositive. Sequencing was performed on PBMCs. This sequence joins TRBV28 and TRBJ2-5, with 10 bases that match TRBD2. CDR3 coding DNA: TGTGCCAGCAGTTTGGTTCGGACTAGCGGAGGGACCCAGTACTTC. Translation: CASSLVRTSGGTQYF.